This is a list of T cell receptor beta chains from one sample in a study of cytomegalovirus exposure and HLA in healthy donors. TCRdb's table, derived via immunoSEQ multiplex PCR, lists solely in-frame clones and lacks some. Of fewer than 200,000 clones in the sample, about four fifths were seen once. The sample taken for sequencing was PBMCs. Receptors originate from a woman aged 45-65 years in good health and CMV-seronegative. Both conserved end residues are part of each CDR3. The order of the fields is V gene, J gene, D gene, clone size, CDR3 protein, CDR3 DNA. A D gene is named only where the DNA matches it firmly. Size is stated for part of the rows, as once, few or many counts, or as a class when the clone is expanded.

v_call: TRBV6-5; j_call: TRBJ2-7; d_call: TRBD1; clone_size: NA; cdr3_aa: CASGGRDSSYEQYF; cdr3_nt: TGTGCCAGCGGGGGTAGGGACAGCTCCTACGAGCAGTACTTC
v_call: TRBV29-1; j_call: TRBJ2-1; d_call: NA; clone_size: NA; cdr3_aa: CSVTRAGDNEQFF; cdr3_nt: TGCAGCGTTACCCGGGCAGGGGATAATGAGCAGTTCTTC
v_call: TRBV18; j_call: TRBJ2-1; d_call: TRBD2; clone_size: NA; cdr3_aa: CASSPFSGNKNNEQFF; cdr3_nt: TGTGCCAGCTCGCCCTTTAGCGGGAATAAGAACAATGAGCAGTTCTTC
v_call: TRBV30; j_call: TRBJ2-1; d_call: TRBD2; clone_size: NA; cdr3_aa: CACLAGGPYEQFF; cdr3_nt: TGTGCCTGTCTAGCGGGAGGGCCCTATGAGCAGTTCTTC
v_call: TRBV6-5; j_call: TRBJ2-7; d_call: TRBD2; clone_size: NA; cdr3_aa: CASSYSPAGGREQYF; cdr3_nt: TGTGCCAGCAGTTACTCCCCAGCGGGAGGGCGCGAGCAGTACTTC
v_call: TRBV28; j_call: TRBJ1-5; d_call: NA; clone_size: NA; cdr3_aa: CASSPLARNQPQHF; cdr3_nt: TGTGCCAGCAGTCCACTCGCCCGCAATCAGCCCCAGCATTTT
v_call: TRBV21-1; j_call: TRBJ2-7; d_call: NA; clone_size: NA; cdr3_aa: CASSMGGTRRNEQYF; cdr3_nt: TGTGCCAGCAGCATGGGGGGGACACGCAGGAACGAGCAGTACTTC
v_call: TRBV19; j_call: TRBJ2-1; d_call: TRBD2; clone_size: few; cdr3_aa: CASKLAGGNEQFF; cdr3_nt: TGTGCCAGTAAGCTAGCGGGAGGCAATGAGCAGTTCTTC
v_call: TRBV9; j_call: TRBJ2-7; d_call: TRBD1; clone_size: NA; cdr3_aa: CASSAGTGGYEQYF; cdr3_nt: TGTGCCAGCAGCGCTGGGACAGGGGGCTACGAGCAGTACTTC
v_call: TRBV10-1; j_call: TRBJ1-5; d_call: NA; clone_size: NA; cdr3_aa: CASRAECVSNQPQHF; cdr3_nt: TGCGCCAGCAGAGCGGAGTGCGTGAGCAATCAGCCCCAGCATTTT
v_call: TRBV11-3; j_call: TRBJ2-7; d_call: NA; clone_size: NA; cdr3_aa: CAKTGLPTYEQYF; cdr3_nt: TGTGCCAAGACAGGACTCCCTACCTACGAGCAGTACTTC
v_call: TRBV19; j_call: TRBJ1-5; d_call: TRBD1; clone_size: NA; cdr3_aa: CASSRTGEGQPQHF; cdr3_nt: TGTGCCAGTAGTAGGACAGGGGAAGGTCAGCCCCAGCATTTT
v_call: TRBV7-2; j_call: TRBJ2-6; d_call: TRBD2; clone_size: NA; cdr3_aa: CASSFIAGGTGANVLTF; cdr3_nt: TGTGCCAGCAGTTTCATAGCGGGGGGGACTGGGGCCAACGTCCTGACTTTC
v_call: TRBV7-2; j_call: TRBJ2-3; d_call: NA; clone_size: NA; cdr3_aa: CASSLGLDPTDTQYF; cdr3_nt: TGTGCCAGCAGCCTGGGACTTGATCCCACAGATACGCAGTATTTT
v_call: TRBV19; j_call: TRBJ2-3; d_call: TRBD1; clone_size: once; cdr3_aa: CASSVGQGRDTQYF; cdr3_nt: TGTGCCAGTAGTGTGGGACAGGGGAGGGATACGCAGTATTTT
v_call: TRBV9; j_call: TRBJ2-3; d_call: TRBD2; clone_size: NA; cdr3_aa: CASSVGWAGGLTDTQYF; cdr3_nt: TGTGCCAGCAGCGTAGGGTGGGCGGGGGGCCTTACAGATACGCAGTATTTT
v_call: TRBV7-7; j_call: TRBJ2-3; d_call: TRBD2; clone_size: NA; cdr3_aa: CASSLRVSGALSTDTQYF; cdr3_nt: TGTGCCAGCAGCTTAAGGGTTAGCGGGGCCCTCAGCACAGATACGCAGTATTTT
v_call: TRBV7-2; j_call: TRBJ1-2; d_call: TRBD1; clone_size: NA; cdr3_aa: CASIPKGQGYGYTF; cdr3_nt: TGTGCCAGCATCCCAAAGGGACAGGGATATGGCTACACCTTC
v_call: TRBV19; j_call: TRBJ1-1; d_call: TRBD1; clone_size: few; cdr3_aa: CASGQTLNTEAFF; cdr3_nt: TGTGCCTCGGGACAGACCTTGAACACTGAAGCTTTCTTT
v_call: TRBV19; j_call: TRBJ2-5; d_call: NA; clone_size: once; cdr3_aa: CASGTGKIETQYF; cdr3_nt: TGTGCCAGTGGGACTGGGAAGATTGAGACCCAGTACTTC
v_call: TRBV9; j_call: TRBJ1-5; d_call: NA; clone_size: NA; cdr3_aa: CASSGGENQPQHF; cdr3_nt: TGTGCCAGCAGCGGGGGAGAAAATCAGCCCCAGCATTTT
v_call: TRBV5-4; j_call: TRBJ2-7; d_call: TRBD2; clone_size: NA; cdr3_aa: CASSLAGLADEQYF; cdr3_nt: TGTGCCAGCAGCTTGGCGGGACTAGCCGACGAGCAGTACTTC
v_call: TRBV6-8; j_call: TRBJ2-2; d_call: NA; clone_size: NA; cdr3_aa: CASSVTSMEDTGELFF; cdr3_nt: TGTGCCAGCAGCGTGACGAGTATGGAGGACACCGGGGAGCTGTTTTTT
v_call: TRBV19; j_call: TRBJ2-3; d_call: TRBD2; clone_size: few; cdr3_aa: CASSRGLAGAVSDTQYF; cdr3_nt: TGTGCCAGTAGTAGGGGACTAGCGGGGGCTGTATCAGATACGCAGTATTTT
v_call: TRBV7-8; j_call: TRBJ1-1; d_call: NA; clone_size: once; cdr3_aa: CASSLGAGRTEAFF; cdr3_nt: TGTGCCAGCAGCTTAGGGGCGGGTCGCACTGAAGCTTTCTTT
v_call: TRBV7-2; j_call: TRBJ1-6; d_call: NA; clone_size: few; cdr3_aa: CASSSRGFSPLHF; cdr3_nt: TGTGCCAGCAGCTCAAGGGGGTTTTCACCCCTCCACTTT
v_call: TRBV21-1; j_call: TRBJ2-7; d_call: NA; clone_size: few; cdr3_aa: CASSKASGQGVLYEQYF; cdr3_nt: TGTGCCAGCAGCAAAGCTTCAGGACAGGGGGTTCTTTACGAGCAGTACTTC
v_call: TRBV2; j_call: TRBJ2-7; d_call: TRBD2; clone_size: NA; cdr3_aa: CASSEASGASQEQYF; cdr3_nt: TGTGCCAGCAGTGAAGCTAGCGGGGCCTCCCAGGAGCAGTACTTC
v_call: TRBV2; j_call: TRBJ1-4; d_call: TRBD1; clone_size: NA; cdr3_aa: CASSEPRDRVANEKLFF; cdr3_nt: TGTGCCAGCAGTGAACCCCGGGACAGGGTAGCTAATGAAAAACTGTTTTTT
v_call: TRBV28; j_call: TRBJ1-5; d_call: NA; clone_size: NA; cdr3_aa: CASSPSGGNQPQHF; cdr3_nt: TGTGCCAGCAGCCCCTCGGGAGGCAATCAGCCCCAGCATTTT
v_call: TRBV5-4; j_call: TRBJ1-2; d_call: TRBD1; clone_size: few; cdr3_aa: CASSLDRGGYGYTF; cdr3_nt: TGTGCCAGCAGCCTCGACAGGGGGGGATATGGCTACACCTTC
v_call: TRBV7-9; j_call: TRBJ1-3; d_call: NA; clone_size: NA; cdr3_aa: CASSLATGSSGNTIYF; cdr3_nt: TGTGCCAGCAGCTTAGCCACAGGTTCCTCTGGAAACACCATATATTTT
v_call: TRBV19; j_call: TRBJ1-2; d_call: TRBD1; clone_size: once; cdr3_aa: CASSRDRGNYGYTF; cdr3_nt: TGTGCCAGTAGTAGGGACAGGGGTAACTATGGCTACACCTTC
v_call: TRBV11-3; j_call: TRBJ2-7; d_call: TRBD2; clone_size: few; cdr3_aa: CASSITSGSHEQYF; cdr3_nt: TGTGCCAGCAGCATTACTAGCGGGAGCCACGAGCAGTACTTC
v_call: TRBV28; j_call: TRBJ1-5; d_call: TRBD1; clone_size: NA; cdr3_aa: CASSLRQGMQPQHF; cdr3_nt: TGTGCCAGCAGTTTGAGACAGGGGATGCAGCCCCAGCATTTT
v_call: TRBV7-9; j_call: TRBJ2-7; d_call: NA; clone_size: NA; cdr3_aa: CSSSDYKSRPVDEQYF; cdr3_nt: TGTTCCAGCAGCGACTACAAGTCCCGGCCGGTCGACGAGCAGTACTTC
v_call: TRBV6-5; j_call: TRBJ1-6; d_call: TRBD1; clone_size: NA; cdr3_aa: CASRPDRGASPLHF; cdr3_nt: TGTGCCAGCAGGCCGGACAGGGGAGCTTCACCCCTCCACTTT
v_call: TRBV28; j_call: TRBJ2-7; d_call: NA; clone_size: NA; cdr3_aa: CASSLLTSRDEQYF; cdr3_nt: TGTGCCAGCAGTTTATTAACTAGCCGGGACGAGCAGTACTTC
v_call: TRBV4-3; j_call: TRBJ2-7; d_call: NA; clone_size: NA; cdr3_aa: CASSQDQGFYEQYF; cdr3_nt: TGCGCCAGCAGCCAAGACCAGGGCTTCTACGAGCAGTACTTC
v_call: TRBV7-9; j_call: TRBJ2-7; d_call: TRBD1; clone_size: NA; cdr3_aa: CASSLGGTGALEQYF; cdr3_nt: TGTGCCAGCAGCTTAGGAGGGACAGGGGCGTTGGAGCAGTACTTC
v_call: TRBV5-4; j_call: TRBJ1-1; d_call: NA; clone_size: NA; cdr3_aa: CASSVEQGTEAFF; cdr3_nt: TGTGCCAGCAGCGTGGAACAGGGAACTGAAGCTTTCTTT
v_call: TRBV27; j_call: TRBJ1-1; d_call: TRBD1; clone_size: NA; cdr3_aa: CASSLSSGGSAFF; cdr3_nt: TGTGCCAGCAGTTTATCGTCAGGGGGTTCAGCTTTCTTT
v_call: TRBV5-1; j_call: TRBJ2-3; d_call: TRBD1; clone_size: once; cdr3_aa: CASSLGRGHDTQYF; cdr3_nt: TGCGCCAGCAGCTTGGGCAGGGGGCATGATACGCAGTATTTT
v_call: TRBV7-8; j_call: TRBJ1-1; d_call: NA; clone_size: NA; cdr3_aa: CASSTILGQFEAFF; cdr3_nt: TGTGCCAGCAGCACAATCCTAGGACAGTTTGAAGCTTTCTTT
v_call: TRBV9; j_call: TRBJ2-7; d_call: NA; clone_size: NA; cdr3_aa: CASSPSQGAYEQYF; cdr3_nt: TGTGCCAGCAGCCCTTCCCAGGGCGCCTACGAGCAGTACTTC
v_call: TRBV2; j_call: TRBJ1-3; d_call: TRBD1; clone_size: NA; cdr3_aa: CASSVTGGNTIYF; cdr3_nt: TGTGCCAGCAGTGTGACAGGGGGAAACACCATATATTTT
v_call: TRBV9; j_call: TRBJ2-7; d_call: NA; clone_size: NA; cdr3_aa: CASSVGGSSYEQYF; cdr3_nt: TGTGCCAGCAGCGTTGGTGGGAGCTCCTACGAGCAGTACTTC
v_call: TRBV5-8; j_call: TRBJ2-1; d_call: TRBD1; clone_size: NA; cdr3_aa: CASSLQGASYNEQFF; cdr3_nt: TGTGCCAGCAGCTTGCAGGGGGCCTCCTACAATGAGCAGTTCTTC
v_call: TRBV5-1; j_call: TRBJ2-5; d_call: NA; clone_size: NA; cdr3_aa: CASSRGVTYQETQYF; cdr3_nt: TGCGCCAGCAGCCGCGGGGTCACGTACCAAGAGACCCAGTACTTC
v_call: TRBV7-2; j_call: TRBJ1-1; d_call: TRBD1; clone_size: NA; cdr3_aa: CASSKFPRGRGEAFF; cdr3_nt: TGTGCCAGCAGCAAATTTCCCAGGGGGCGCGGTGAAGCTTTCTTT
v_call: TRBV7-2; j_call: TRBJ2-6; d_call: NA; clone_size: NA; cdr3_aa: CASMGESGANVLTF; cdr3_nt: TGTGCCAGCATGGGAGAATCTGGGGCCAACGTCCTGACTTTC
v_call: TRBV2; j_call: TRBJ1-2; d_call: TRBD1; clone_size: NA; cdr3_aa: CATTGISNYGYTF; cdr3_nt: TGTGCCACGACAGGGATTTCTAACTATGGCTACACCTTC
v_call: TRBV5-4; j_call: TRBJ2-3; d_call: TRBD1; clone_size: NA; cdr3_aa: CASSALTGGNTDTQYF; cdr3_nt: TGTGCCAGCAGCGCCTTGACAGGGGGTAACACAGATACGCAGTATTTT
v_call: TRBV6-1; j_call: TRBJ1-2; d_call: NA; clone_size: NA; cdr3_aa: CASRALGVNGYTF; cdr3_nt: TGTGCCAGCAGAGCCTTAGGAGTAAATGGCTACACCTTC
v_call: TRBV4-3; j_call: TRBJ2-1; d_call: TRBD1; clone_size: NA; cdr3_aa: CASSQEQGANEQFF; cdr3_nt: TGCGCCAGCAGCCAAGAACAGGGGGCCAATGAGCAGTTCTTC
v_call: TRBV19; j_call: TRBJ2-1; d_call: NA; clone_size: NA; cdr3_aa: CASSTLGQGRDNEQFF; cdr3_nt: TGTGCCAGTAGTACTCTGGGGCAGGGCAGAGACAATGAGCAGTTCTTC
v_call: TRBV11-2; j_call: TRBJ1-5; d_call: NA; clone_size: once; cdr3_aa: CASSPSNQPQHF; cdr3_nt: TGTGCCAGCAGCCCTTCGAATCAGCCCCAGCATTTT
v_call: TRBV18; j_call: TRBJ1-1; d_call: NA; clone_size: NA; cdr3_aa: CASSVLVDTEAFF; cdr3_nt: TGTGCCAGCTCCGTACTGGTAGACACTGAAGCTTTCTTT